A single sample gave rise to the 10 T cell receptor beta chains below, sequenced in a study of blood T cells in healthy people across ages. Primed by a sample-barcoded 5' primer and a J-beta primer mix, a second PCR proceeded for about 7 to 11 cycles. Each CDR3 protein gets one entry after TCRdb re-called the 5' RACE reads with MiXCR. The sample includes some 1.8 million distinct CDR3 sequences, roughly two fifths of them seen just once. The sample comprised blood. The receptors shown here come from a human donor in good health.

CDR3: CASSLEVGQGQETQYF. The CDR3 bases are TGTGCCAGCAGCTTAGAGGTGGGACAGGGCCAAGAGACCCAGTACTTC. The rearrangement joins TRBV7-2 to TRBJ2-5; 9 nucleotides match TRBD1. Germline V CDR1 and CDR2: SGHTA, FQGNSA. V lost 1 base to trimming and J lost 1 base; unmatched junction nucleotides: 4. The CDR3 has 16 amino acids.

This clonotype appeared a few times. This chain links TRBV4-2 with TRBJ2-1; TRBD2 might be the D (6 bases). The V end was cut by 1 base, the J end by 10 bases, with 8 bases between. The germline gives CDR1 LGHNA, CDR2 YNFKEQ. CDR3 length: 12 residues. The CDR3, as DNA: TGTGCCAGCAGCCAAGCGGGAGTGGAGCAGTTCTTC. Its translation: CASSQAGVEQFF.

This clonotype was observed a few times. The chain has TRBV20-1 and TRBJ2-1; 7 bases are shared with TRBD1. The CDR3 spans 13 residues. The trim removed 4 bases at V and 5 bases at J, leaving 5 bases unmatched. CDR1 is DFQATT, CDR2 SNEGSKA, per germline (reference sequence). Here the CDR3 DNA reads TGCAGTGCTACCCGGGACAGCAACAATGAGCAGTTCTTC. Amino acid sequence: CSATRDSNNEQFF.

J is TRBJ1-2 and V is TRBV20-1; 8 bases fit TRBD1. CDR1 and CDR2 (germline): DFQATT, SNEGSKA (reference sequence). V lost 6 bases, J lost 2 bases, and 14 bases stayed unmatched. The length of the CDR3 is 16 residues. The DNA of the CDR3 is TGCAGTGCGGTTCTCACAGGACAGGGTATGAACTATGGCTACACCTTC. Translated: CSAVLTGQGMNYGYTF.

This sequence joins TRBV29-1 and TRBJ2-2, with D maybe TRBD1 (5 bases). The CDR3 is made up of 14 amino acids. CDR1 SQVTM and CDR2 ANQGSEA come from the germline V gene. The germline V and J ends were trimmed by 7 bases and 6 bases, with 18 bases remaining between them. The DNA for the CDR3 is TGCAGCGCCACAGGTAGCTTTGTGGCCGGGGAGCTGTTTTTT. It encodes CSATGSFVAGELFF.

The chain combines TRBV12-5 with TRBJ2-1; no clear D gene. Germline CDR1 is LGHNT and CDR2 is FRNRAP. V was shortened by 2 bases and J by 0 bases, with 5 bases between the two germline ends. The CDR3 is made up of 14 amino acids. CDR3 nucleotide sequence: TGTGCTAGTGGTTTGTATAGCTCCTACAATGAGCAGTTCTTC. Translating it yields CASGLYSSYNEQFF.

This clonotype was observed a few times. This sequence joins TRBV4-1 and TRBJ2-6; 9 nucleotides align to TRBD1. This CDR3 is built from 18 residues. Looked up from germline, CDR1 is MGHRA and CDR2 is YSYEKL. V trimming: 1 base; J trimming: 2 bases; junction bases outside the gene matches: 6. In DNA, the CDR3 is TGCGCCAGCAGCCAAGCCGAACAGGGGGCAGCTGGGGCCAACGTCCTGACTTTC. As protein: CASSQAEQGAAGANVLTF.

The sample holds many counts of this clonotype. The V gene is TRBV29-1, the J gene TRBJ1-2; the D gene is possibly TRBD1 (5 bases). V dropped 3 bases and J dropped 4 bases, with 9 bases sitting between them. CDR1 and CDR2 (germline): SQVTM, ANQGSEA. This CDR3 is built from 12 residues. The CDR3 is CSVEAGSYGYTF. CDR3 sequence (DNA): TGCAGCGTTGAGGCAGGGAGCTATGGCTACACCTTC.

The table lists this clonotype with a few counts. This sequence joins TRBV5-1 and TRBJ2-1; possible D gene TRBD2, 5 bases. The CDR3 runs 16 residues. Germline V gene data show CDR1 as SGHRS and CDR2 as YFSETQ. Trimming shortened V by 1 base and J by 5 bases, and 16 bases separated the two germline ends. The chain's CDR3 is CASSLYLAHLNNEQFF. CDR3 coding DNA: TGCGCCAGCAGCTTGTATCTAGCCCACCTCAACAATGAGCAGTTCTTC. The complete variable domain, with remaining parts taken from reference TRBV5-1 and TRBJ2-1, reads KAGVTQTPRYLIKTRGQQVTLSCSPISGHRSVSWYQQTPGQGLQFLFEYFSETQRNKGNFPGRFSGRQFSNSRSEMNVSTLELGDSALYLCASSLYLAHLNNEQFFGPGTRLTVL.

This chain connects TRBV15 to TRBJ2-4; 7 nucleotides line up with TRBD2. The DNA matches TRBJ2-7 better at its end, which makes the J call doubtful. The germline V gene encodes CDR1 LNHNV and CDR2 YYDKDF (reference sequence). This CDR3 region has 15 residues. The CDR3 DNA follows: TGTGCCACCAGCAGAGATGGGGGACTATCGTCCGAGCAGTACTTC. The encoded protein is CATSRDGGLSSEQYF.